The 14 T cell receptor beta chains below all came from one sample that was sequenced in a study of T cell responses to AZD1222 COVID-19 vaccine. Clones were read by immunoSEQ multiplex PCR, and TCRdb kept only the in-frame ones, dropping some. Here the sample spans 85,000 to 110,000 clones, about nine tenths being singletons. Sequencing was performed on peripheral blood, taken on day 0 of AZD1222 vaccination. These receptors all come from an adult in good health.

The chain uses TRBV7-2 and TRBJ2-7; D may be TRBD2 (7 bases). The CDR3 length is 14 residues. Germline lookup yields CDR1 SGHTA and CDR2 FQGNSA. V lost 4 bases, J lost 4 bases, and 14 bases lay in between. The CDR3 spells CASSSRGGVYEQYF. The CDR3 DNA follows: TGTGCCAGCAGCTCCAGGGGAGGGGTTTACGAGCAGTACTTC.

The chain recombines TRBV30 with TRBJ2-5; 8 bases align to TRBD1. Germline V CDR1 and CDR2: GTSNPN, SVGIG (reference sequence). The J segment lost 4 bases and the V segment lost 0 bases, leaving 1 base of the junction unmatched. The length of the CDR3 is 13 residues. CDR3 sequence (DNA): TGTGCCTGGAGTGTAACAGGGGGAGAGACCCAGTACTTC. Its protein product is CAWSVTGGETQYF. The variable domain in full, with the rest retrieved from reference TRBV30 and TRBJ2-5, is SQTIHQWPATLVQPVGSPLSLECTVEGTSNPNLYWYRQAAGRGLQLLFYSVGIGQISSEVPQNLSASRPQDRQFILSSKKLLLSDSGFYLCAWSVTGGETQYFGPGTRLLVL.

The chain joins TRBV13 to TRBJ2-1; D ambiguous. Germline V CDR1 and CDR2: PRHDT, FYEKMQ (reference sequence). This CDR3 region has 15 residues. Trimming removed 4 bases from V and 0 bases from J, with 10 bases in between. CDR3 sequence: CASSSEVSSYNEQFF. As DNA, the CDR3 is TGTGCCAGCAGCTCCGAGGTGAGCTCCTACAATGAGCAGTTCTTC.

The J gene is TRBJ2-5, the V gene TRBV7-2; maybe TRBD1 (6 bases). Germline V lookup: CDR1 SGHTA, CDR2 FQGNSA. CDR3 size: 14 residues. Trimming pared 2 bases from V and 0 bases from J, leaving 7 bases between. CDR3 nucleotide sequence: TGTGCCAGCAGCTTACGACAGGACCAAGAGACCCAGTACTTC. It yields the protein CASSLRQDQETQYF. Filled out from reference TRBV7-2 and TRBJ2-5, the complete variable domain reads GAGVSQSPSNKVTEKGKDVELRCDPISGHTALYWYRQSLGQGLEFLIYFQGNSAPDKSGLPSDRFSAERTGGSVSTLTIQRTQQEDSAVYLCASSLRQDQETQYFGPGTRLLVL.

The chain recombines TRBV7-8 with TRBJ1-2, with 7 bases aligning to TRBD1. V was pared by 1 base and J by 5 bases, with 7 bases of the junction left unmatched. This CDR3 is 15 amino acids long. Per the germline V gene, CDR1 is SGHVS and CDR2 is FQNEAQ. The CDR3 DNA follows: TGTGCCAGCAGCTTAGTTGTCGGCAGGGGGTATGGCTACACCTTC. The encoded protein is CASSLVVGRGYGYTF.

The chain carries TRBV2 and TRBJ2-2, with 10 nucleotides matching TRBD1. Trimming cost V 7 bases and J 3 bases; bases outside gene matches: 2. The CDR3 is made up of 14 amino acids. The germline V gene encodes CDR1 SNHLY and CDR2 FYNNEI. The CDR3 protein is CASMGTGDTGELFF. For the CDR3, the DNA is TGTGCCAGCATGGGGACAGGGGACACCGGGGAGCTGTTTTTT.

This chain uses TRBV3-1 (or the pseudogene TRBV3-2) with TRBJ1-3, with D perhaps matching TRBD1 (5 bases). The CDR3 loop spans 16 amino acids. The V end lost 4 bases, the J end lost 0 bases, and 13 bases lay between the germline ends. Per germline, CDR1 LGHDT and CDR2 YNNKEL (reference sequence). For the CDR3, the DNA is TGTGCCAGCAGCCCGGGGACCGGGAGCTCTGGAAACACCATATATTTT. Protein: CASSPGTGSSGNTIYF.

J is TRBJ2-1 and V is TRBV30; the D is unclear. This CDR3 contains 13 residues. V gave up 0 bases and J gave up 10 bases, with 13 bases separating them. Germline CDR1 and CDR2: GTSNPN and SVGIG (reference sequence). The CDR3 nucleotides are TGTGCCTGGAGTGTATGGATGGCTAGGGAGCAGTTCTTC. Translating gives CAWSVWMAREQFF.

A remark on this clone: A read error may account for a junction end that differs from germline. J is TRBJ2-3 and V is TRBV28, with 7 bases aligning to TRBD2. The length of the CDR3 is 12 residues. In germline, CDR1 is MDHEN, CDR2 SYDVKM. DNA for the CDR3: TGTGCCAGCAGTACCCCGACTAGCCCAGGTGATTTT. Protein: CASSTPTSPGDF. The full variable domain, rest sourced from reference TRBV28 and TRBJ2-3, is DVKVTQSSRYLVKRTGEKVFLECVQDMDHENMFWYRQDPGLGLRLIYFSYDVKMKEKGDIPEGYSVSREKKERFSLILESASTNQTSMYLCASSTPTSPGDFGPGTRLTVL.

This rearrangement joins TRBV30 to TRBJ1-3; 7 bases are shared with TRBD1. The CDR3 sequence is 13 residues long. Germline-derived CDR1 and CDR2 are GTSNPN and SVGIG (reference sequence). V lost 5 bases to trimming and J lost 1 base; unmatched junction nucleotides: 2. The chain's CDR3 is CAWGQVSGNTIYF. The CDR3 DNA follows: TGTGCCTGGGGACAGGTTTCTGGAAACACCATATATTTT.

The CDR3 nucleotides read TGTGCCAGCAGCGACTCGGCGGGCCCTTTGGACAGCACCATATATTTT. Translation gives CASSDSAGPLDSTIYF. The V gene is TRBV9, the J gene TRBJ1-3; D may be TRBD1 (6 bases). The germline gives CDR1 SGDLS, CDR2 YYNGEE. The length of the CDR3 is 16 residues. V was shortened by 3 bases and J by 9 bases, with 22 bases between the two germline ends.

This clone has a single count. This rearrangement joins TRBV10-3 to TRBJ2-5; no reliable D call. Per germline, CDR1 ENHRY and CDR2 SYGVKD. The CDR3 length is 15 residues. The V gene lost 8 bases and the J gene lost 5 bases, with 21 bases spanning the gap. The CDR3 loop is CAIGPGGPGPETQYF. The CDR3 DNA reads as TGTGCCATCGGGCCTGGCGGACCAGGACCGGAGACCCAGTACTTC.

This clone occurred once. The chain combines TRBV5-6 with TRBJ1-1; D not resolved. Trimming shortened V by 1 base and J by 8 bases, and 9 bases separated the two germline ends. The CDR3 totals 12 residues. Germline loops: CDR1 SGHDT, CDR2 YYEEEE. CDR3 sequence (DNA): TGTGCCAGCAGCTTGTCGGACCTGGAAGCTTTCTTT. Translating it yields CASSLSDLEAFF.

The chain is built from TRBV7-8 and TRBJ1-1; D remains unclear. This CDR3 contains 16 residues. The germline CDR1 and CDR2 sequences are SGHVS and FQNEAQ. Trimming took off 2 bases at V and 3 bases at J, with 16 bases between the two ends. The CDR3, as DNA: TGTGCCAGCAGCTTACCCCGGGCGAAATGGGACACTGAAGCTTTCTTT. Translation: CASSLPRAKWDTEAFF.